This TCR beta chain derives from a study of T-cell memory formation after mild COVID-19. Study background: Clustering of TCRs was largely donor specific. Whole-study findings and limits: Pre-infection memory harbored some responding clones, suggesting cross-reactive memory joined.

Notes on this clonotype: What it recognizes is unknown.

MiXCR, applied by TCRdb to the 5' RACE reads, yields one record per CDR3 protein. The repertoire has some 350,000 distinct CDR3 sequences, under 15% of them found once; the top ten carry about 20%. The V end was cut by 4 bases, the J end by 6 bases, with 18 bases between. Germline V CDR1 and CDR2: MNHEY, SVGEGT. The CDR3 totals 16 residues. The sequence came from a man aged 18 to 35 who had mild COVID-19 (a few samples of this study predate the infection). Cell type and time point are not known. The source material was PBMCs or a T cell subset sorted from them (not recorded which). This chain uses TRBV6-2 or TRBV6-3 with TRBJ1-4; D not resolved. This CDR3 reads CASSSGYGGLDEKLFF. The CDR3 DNA is TGTGCCAGCAGTTCAGGTTACGGCGGCCTGGATGAAAAACTGTTTTTT.